The next 15 T cell receptor beta chains were all read from a single sample in a study of blood T cell repertoires in COVID-19. Here immunoSEQ multiplex PCR was the method, and the copy in TCRdb shows in-frame clones only, minus some. The table lists 200,000 to 300,000 clones, around 90% of them singletons. Sequencing was done on a sample of peripheral blood. The receptors originated from a man between 25 and 39 years old with COVID-19, enrolled during active disease.

The chain recombines TRBV6-5 with TRBJ1-1; no definite D call. CDR1 MNHEY and CDR2 SVGAGI come from the germline V gene. Trimming removed 0 bases at V and 10 bases at J, with 18 bases between. The CDR3 has 15 residues. The CDR3 loop reads CASSYSFGRNRGAFF. The CDR3 DNA reads as TGTGCCAGCAGTTACTCTTTCGGACGAAATCGGGGAGCTTTCTTT.

The sample holds one count of this clone. V gene TRBV6-5 combines with J gene TRBJ1-1, with 7 nucleotides matching TRBD1. Germline-derived CDR1 and CDR2 are MNHEY and SVGAGI. The J segment lost 4 bases and the V segment lost 8 bases, leaving 13 bases of the junction unmatched. This CDR3 region has 15 residues. The CDR3 spells CASRRGPTFSTEAFF. The CDR3 nucleotides are TGTGCCAGCCGGAGGGGGCCCACTTTTAGCACTGAAGCTTTCTTT.

The CDR3 coding sequence is TGCGCCAGCAGCTCGGGGGATAATTCACCCCTCCACTTT. This translates into CASSSGDNSPLHF. The chain is built from TRBV5-1 and TRBJ1-6; possibly TRBD1 for D (5 bases). V shed 3 bases and J shed 5 bases, with 6 bases lying between them. CDR1 and CDR2 from the germline V gene are SGHRS and YFSETQ. The CDR3 length is 13 residues.

This clone appeared a single time. CDR3 amino acids: CASSPGTGGYNEQFF. The CDR3 nucleotides are TGTGCCAGCAGCCCCGGGACAGGGGGCTACAATGAGCAGTTCTTC. This rearrangement joins TRBV11-3 to TRBJ2-1; 11 nucleotides agree with TRBD1. The ends lost 5 bases at V and 3 bases at J; junction bases unmatched: 3. The germline CDR1 and CDR2 sequences are SGHNT and YENEEA. The CDR3 is made up of 15 amino acids.

The chain employs TRBV21-1 and TRBJ1-1; TRBD1, the D gene given by the table, was not confirmed from the DNA. TRBV21-1 is listed as a pseudogene. The CDR3 is 15 residues long. CDR3 loop: CASREDRVEDTEAFF. The CDR3 DNA sequence: TGTGCCAGCAGGGAAGACAGGGTAGAGGACACTGAAGCTTTCTTT.

This clone was observed once. This chain joins TRBV7-2 and TRBJ2-1, with TRBD1 identical over 7 bases. CDR1 is SGHTA, CDR2 FQGNSA, per germline. The ends lost 3 bases at V and 9 bases at J; junction bases unmatched: 5. This CDR3 contains 13 residues. CDR3 bases: TGTGCCAGCAGCTTCGACAGGGTAGCTGAGCAGTTCTTC. It encodes CASSFDRVAEQFF.

The CDR3 spells CASSFSQLRGYTF. CDR3 nucleotides: TGTGCCAGCAGCTTTAGCCAACTCCGGGGCTACACCTTC. J is TRBJ1-2 and V is TRBV11-2; D not certain. V was pared by 3 bases and J by 8 bases, with 13 bases between. CDR1 SGHAT and CDR2 FQNNGV come from the germline V gene. CDR3 size: 13 residues.

The rearrangement joins TRBV5-1 to TRBJ1-4; tentatively, D is TRBD1 (5 bases). V was clipped by 4 bases and J by 0 bases, with 10 bases between them. This CDR3 is built from 15 residues. In germline, CDR1 is SGHRS, CDR2 YFSETQ. CDR3 sequence reads: CASSPTGATNEKLFF. Here the CDR3 DNA reads TGCGCCAGCAGCCCAACGGGGGCAACTAATGAAAAACTGTTTTTT. Supplemented by reference TRBV5-1 and TRBJ1-4, the full variable domain reads KAGVTQTPRYLIKTRGQQVTLSCSPISGHRSVSWYQQTPGQGLQFLFEYFSETQRNKGNFPGRFSGRQFSNSRSEMNVSTLELGDSALYLCASSPTGATNEKLFFGSGTQLSVL.

CDR3 nucleotide sequence: TGTGCCAGCAGCTTGGTGGGGAGGTTGCACACTGAAGCTTTCTTT. Translated: CASSLVGRLHTEAFF. The V call is TRBV5-4, the J call TRBJ1-1, with D unclear. CDR1 is SGHNT, CDR2 YYREEE, per germline (reference sequence). The germline V and J ends were trimmed by 0 bases and 3 bases, with 12 bases remaining between them. The CDR3 sequence is 15 residues long.

The chain recombines TRBV7-9 with TRBJ1-1, with 9 bases aligning to TRBD1. The junction had 7 bases not matched to a gene; V was cut back by 4 bases and J by 1 base. CDR3 length: 16 residues. Per the germline V gene, CDR1 is SEHNR and CDR2 is FQNEAQ (reference sequence). The CDR3 region has the DNA TGTGCCAGCAGCTCCGGACAGGGGTCACCGAACACTGAAGCTTTCTTT. Translation: CASSSGQGSPNTEAFF.

Notes on this clone: Other DNA sequences in this specimen translate into the identical CDR3. The chain joins TRBV5-1 to TRBJ1-1; D might be TRBD1 (5 bases). The germline CDR1 and CDR2 sequences are SGHRS and YFSETQ. Trimming pared 0 bases from V and 3 bases from J, leaving 9 bases between. CDR3 length equals 14 residues. The CDR3 protein is CASSLARGDTEAFF. DNA of the CDR3: TGCGCCAGCAGCTTGGCTCGGGGGGACACTGAAGCTTTCTTT.

This rearrangement joins TRBV5-1 to TRBJ1-2; D not resolved. Trimming removed 1 base from V and 6 bases from J, with 10 bases in between. This CDR3 has 13 amino acids. Germline values: CDR1 SGHRS, CDR2 YFSETQ. CDR3 DNA: TGCGCCAGCAGCTTGAGGAGGTTGGATGGCTACACCTTC. Translating gives CASSLRRLDGYTF.

The chain joins TRBV6-5 to TRBJ1-2, with TRBD1 matching over 7 bases. The CDR3 runs 13 residues. Per the germline V gene, CDR1 is MNHEY and CDR2 is SVGAGI. V gave up 5 bases and J gave up 4 bases; unmatched junction bases: 4. CDR3 protein: CASSTDRTYGYTF. The CDR3 nucleotides read TGTGCCAGCAGTACGGACAGGACCTATGGCTACACCTTC.

The chain combines TRBV2 with TRBJ2-6; perhaps TRBD2 as D (5 bases). Trimming took 5 bases from V and 0 from J, leaving 8 bases between them. CDR3 length: 15 amino acids. Germline lookup yields CDR1 SNHLY and CDR2 FYNNEI. This CDR3 is CASSFGSSGANVLTF. The CDR3 nucleotides read TGTGCCAGCAGTTTTGGGAGCTCTGGGGCCAACGTCCTGACTTTC.

This clone was seen just once. The rearrangement uses TRBV5-5 and TRBJ1-4, with 8 bases that match TRBD1. V gave up 1 base and J gave up 5 bases; unmatched junction bases: 1. This CDR3 region has 14 residues. CDR1 is SGHKS and CDR2 is YYEKEE in the germline V gene (reference sequence). CDR3 bases: TGTGCCAGCAGCTTGCGGACAGGGAATGAAAAACTGTTTTTT. It codes for CASSLRTGNEKLFF.